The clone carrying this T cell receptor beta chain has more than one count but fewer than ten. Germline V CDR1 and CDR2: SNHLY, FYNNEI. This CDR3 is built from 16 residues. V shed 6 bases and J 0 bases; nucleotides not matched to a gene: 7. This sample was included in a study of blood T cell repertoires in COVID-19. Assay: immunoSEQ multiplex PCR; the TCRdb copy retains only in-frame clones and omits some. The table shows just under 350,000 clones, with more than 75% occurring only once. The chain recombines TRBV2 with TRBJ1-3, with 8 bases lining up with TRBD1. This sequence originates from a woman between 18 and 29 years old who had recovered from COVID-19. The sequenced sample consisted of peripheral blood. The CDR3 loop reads CASRPNTGGSGNTIYF. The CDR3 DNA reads TGTGCCAGCAGACCCAATACAGGGGGCTCTGGAAACACCATATATTTT.